The 6 T cell receptor beta chains reported below all come from one sample, sequenced in a study of shared clonotypes between healthy human individuals. Repertoires were generated with immunoSEQ multiplex PCR, while TCRdb's copy carries only in-frame clones and drops some. The sample holds roughly 1 million clones, approximately 72% seen once. The specimen was memory CD4+ T cells sorted from blood. The subset: CD45RA-negative fraction. These receptors came from a man aged 18 to 30 in good health.

The chain links TRBV30 to TRBJ1-3; no reliable D call. The germline V gene encodes CDR1 GTSNPN and CDR2 SVGIG (reference sequence). V was clipped by 6 bases and J by 0 bases, with 18 bases between them. There are 16 residues in the CDR3. Written as DNA, the CDR3 is TGTGCCTGTAGCCCCGGCATTGTGAGCTCTGGAAACACCATATATTTT. Its translation is CACSPGIVSSGNTIYF.

The J gene is TRBJ1-2, the V gene TRBV7-2; the D gene is possibly TRBD1 (6 bases). With 1 base removed from V and 4 bases from J, the gap between germline ends came to 10 bases. The CDR3 is 14 amino acids. Germline CDR1 is SGHTA and CDR2 is FQGNSA. The DNA of the CDR3 is TGTGCCAGCAGCTTAGTTGTCAGGGGCTATGGCTACACCTTC. Protein product: CASSLVVRGYGYTF.

This clone was counted once. The V call is TRBV19, the J call TRBJ1-2, with TRBD1 matching 7 bases. The V segment lost 3 bases and the J segment 3 bases; nucleotides outside the gene matches: 7. The CDR3 is 15 amino acids. CDR1 LNHDA and CDR2 SQIVND come from the germline V gene (reference sequence). The CDR3 nucleotides are TGTGCCAGTAGTATCGGTTCGGGGACAGACTATGGCTACACCTTC. Protein: CASSIGSGTDYGYTF.

This chain connects TRBV4-3 to TRBJ2-1; 9 nucleotides agree with TRBD2. The CDR3 is 15 amino acids. V trimming: 1 base; J trimming: 9 bases; junction bases outside the gene matches: 7. Germline CDR1 LGHNA, CDR2 YSLEER. DNA for the CDR3: TGCGCCAGCAGCCAAGGGCTAGCGGGATCAGGTGAGCAGTTCTTC. Amino acids: CASSQGLAGSGEQFF.

The rearrangement joins TRBV18 to TRBJ2-7, with D unclear. In germline, CDR1 is KGHSH, CDR2 LQKENI. This CDR3 has 19 amino acids. Trimming removed 6 bases from V and 3 bases from J, with 30 bases in between. CDR3: CASSPKGSSKANAGYEQYF. In DNA form, the CDR3 reads TGTGCCAGCTCTCCTAAGGGCAGCTCTAAGGCCAATGCAGGCTACGAGCAGTACTTC.

V and J are TRBV5-1 and TRBJ2-4, with 9 bases lining up with TRBD2. V was pared by 0 bases and J by 6 bases, with 4 bases of the junction left unmatched. The CDR3 has 15 residues. Per the germline V gene, CDR1 is SGHRS and CDR2 is YFSETQ. The CDR3 sequence: CASSLDVAGANIQYF. CDR3 DNA: TGCGCCAGCAGCTTGGATGTAGCGGGGGCAAACATTCAGTACTTC.